Listed below are T cell receptor beta chains from one sample, sequenced in a study of blood T cell repertoires in COVID-19. Here immunoSEQ multiplex PCR was the method, and the copy in TCRdb shows in-frame clones only, minus some. The table has around 130,000 clones, 84% seen once. The sequencing sample was made of peripheral blood. These receptors were obtained from a man aged 55-75 years with acute or convalescent COVID-19. CDR3s include the opening cysteine and the closing phenylalanine or tryptophan. The order of the fields is clone size, V gene, CDR3 length, J gene, D gene, CDR3 DNA, CDR3 protein. A D gene is named only where the DNA matches it firmly. Some rows have no size entry. The others give once, few or many, or a class for an expanded clone.

>many|TRBV18|16|TRBJ1-3|NA
TGTGCCAGCTCACTACCTGGGGCGGTCGAGGGAAACACCATATATTTT
CASSLPGAVEGNTIYF
>NA|TRBV5-6|15|TRBJ1-1|NA
TGTGCCAGCAGCTTGAATAACAGGGCGAACACTGAAGCTTTCTTT
CASSLNNRANTEAFF
>NA|TRBV3-1/TRBV3-2|14|TRBJ1-2|NA
TGTGCCAGCAGCCGGTCCCTCGGGGGTTTTGGCTACACCTTC
CASSRSLGGFGYTF
>NA|TRBV7-2|14|TRBJ2-7|TRBD2
TGTGCCAGCAGCTTAGAAGCGGGAGGCTACGAGCAGTACTTC
CASSLEAGGYEQYF
>NA|TRBV5-3|15|TRBJ2-5|TRBD1
TGTGCCAGCGACCAATCGGACAGGGGAGGAGAGACCCAGTACTTC
CASDQSDRGGETQYF
>NA|TRBV5-1|14|TRBJ1-1|NA
TGCGCCAGCAGCTTGCGTAATTTGAACACTGAAGCTTTCTTT
CASSLRNLNTEAFF
>NA|TRBV30|12|TRBJ2-7|NA
TGTGCCTGGAGTGTGGGCCCCTACGAGCAGTACTTC
CAWSVGPYEQYF
>NA|TRBV6-5|15|TRBJ2-7|TRBD1
TGTGCCAGCAGTTACTCCCGGGACAGAAGCTACGAGCAGTACTTC
CASSYSRDRSYEQYF
>NA|TRBV6-4|13|TRBJ2-1|TRBD2
TGTGCCAGCAGTGACCTTTTAGCGGGTGAGCAGTTCTTC
CASSDLLAGEQFF
>NA|TRBV7-6|15|TRBJ2-5|TRBD1
TGTGCCAGCAGCCGCAGACAGGGGCGCATGGAGACCCAGTACTTC
CASSRRQGRMETQYF
>NA|TRBV7-6|19|TRBJ2-3|TRBD2
TGTGCCAGCAGCTTAGGACTGCTAGCGGGAGGCCGGGTGGTAGATACGCAGTATTTT
CASSLGLLAGGRVVDTQYF
>NA|TRBV4-1|16|TRBJ1-4|TRBD1
TGCGCCAGCAGCCAAGATGGCGGGACAGGGGGTGAAAAACTGTTTTTT
CASSQDGGTGGEKLFF
>NA|TRBV29-1|11|TRBJ2-7|NA
TGCAGCGTTGGGACAACCTACGAGCAGTACTTC
CSVGTTYEQYF
>NA|TRBV5-4|14|TRBJ2-7|NA
TGTGCCAGCAGCCTCCGGGACAAAGCCTACGAGCAGTACTTC
CASSLRDKAYEQYF
>few|TRBV7-8|17|TRBJ2-3|TRBD2
TGTGCCAGCAGCTTTCTTGGACTAGCGGGGGCCACAGATACGCAGTATTTT
CASSFLGLAGATDTQYF
>few|TRBV4-1|16|TRBJ1-4|TRBD1
TGCGCCAGCAGCCAAGAACAGGGGGCTGGTGGTGAAAAACTGTTTTTT
CASSQEQGAGGEKLFF
>NA|TRBV7-3|15|TRBJ1-1|NA
TGTGCCAGCAGCTTACAAGAGATAGCGAACACTGAAGCTTTCTTT
CASSLQEIANTEAFF
>NA|TRBV5-1|16|TRBJ2-1|NA
TGCGCCAGCAGCTTGGCCAGGAGCGGGCCGGGCCATGAGCAGTTCTTC
CASSLARSGPGHEQFF
>NA|TRBV5-4|14|TRBJ2-7|TRBD1
TGTGCCAGCAGCTTGGTAGGGGGCGCCTACGAGCAGTACTTC
CASSLVGGAYEQYF
>NA|TRBV5-1|14|TRBJ1-2|TRBD1
TGCGCCAGCGCCGCGGACAGGGATCTCTATGGCTACACCTTC
CASAADRDLYGYTF
>NA|TRBV18|14|TRBJ2-2|TRBD1
TGTGCCAGCTCACAAGGACAGGTAGCCGGGGAGCTGTTTTTT
CASSQGQVAGELFF
>NA|TRBV5-1|17|TRBJ2-5|NA
TGCGCCAGCAGCTTGGCCGCGGGAACAGGCCGCATTGAGACCCAGTACTTC
CASSLAAGTGRIETQYF
>NA|TRBV3-1/TRBV3-2|16|TRBJ1-2|TRBD1
TGTGCCAGCAGCCAAGATGCAGTCAAGCCCAGGGGGGGCTACACCTTC
CASSQDAVKPRGGYTF
>NA|TRBV4-1|16|TRBJ2-1|TRBD2
TGCGCCAGCAGCCAAGTGGTGGGACTAGCTCACAATGAGCAGTTCTTC
CASSQVVGLAHNEQFF
>once|TRBV18|16|TRBJ1-6|TRBD1
TGTGCCAGCTCACCAGGGACAGGGGGTGAGAATTCACCCCTCCACTTT
CASSPGTGGENSPLHF
>NA|TRBV14|22|TRBJ2-4|NA
TGTGCCAGCAGCCAGAATTCGGGGGACAGGGGGCGCTTAGCGGGAGGGTTAAACATTCAGTACTTC
CASSQNSGDRGRLAGGLNIQYF
>once|TRBV11-2|14|TRBJ1-1|NA
TGTGCCAGCAGCTTACGTGCGGGGAACACTGAAGCTTTCTTT
CASSLRAGNTEAFF
>NA|TRBV30|15|TRBJ1-4|TRBD1
TGTGCCTGGAGCGGCCCGACAGGGGGAGATGAAAAACTGTTTTTT
CAWSGPTGGDEKLFF
>NA|TRBV3-1/TRBV3-2|13|TRBJ2-7|NA
TGTGCCAGCAGCCCCCGGCAGGCTTACGAGCAGTACTTC
CASSPRQAYEQYF
>NA|TRBV12-5|15|TRBJ1-1|NA
TGTGCTAGTGGCCCCATATTAGGGGCCGACACTGAAGCTTTCTTT
CASGPILGADTEAFF
>NA|TRBV5-6|12|TRBJ2-7|NA
TGTGCCAGCAGCCCGAGGGCCTACGAGCAGTACTTC
CASSPRAYEQYF
>NA|TRBV5-1|15|TRBJ2-1|TRBD2
TGCGCCAGCAGCTTGGACGGGGGACTAGCCAATGAGCAGTTCTTC
CASSLDGGLANEQFF
>NA|TRBV29-1|13|TRBJ1-4|TRBD1
TGCAGCGTTGGGGGGACAGCTAATGAAAAACTGTTTTTT
CSVGGTANEKLFF
>NA|TRBV6-1|16|TRBJ2-7|NA
TGTGCCAGCAGTGATGGGCCGAGACAGGTCTCCTACGAGCAGTACTTC
CASSDGPRQVSYEQYF
>NA|TRBV29-1|14|TRBJ2-2|TRBD1
TGCAGCATCAGGACAGGGTCGGCCACCGGGGAGCTGTTTTTT
CSIRTGSATGELFF
>NA|TRBV5-1|14|TRBJ1-2|TRBD1
TGCGCCAGCAGCAAAGGACAGGGAATCTATGGCTACACCTTC
CASSKGQGIYGYTF
>NA|TRBV2|13|TRBJ1-2|NA
TGTGCCAGCGGGTCGGGTACTATGGGTGGCTACACCTTC
CASGSGTMGGYTF
>NA|TRBV5-1|15|TRBJ2-7|TRBD1
TGCGCCAGCACCCCGGCCAACAGGGGTCATTACGAGCAGTACTTC
CASTPANRGHYEQYF
>NA|TRBV5-1|15|TRBJ2-5|TRBD2
TGCGCCAGCACCTCGGGACTAGCGGGCTGGGAGACCCAGTACTTC
CASTSGLAGWETQYF
>NA|TRBV5-5|13|TRBJ2-5|NA
TGTGCCAGCAGCTTGTGGGGGGAAGAGACCCAGTACTTC
CASSLWGEETQYF
>NA|TRBV10-2|13|TRBJ1-5|NA
TGCGCCAGCAGTGAGCAGGGTTCTCAGCCCCAGCATTTT
CASSEQGSQPQHF
>once|TRBV5-4|15|TRBJ1-6|NA
TGTGCCAGCAGCCGTACAGCCGGAAATAATTCACCCCTCCACTTT
CASSRTAGNNSPLHF
>few|TRBV4-1|19|TRBJ2-1|TRBD2
TGCGCCAGCAGCCAAGGAGGACTAGCGGGAGGGCCAGAAGGGAATGAGCAGTTCTTC
CASSQGGLAGGPEGNEQFF
>few|TRBV9|13|TRBJ1-3|NA
TGTGCCAGCAGCGAATCAGGGGGAAACACCATATATTTT
CASSESGGNTIYF
>NA|TRBV20-1|16|TRBJ2-1|NA
TGCAGTGCTAGTGAAGTAAGTGGGACTTTCTACAATGAGCAGTTCTTC
CSASEVSGTFYNEQFF
>NA|TRBV12-5|17|TRBJ1-2|TRBD1
TGTGCTAGTGGTTCTCGACAGGGGGCTTCCCCCGATTATGGCTACACCTTC
CASGSRQGASPDYGYTF
>once|TRBV18|16|TRBJ2-7|NA
TGTGCCAGCTCACCAGATCTCAGCGAAAAGTCCTACGAGCAGTACTTC
CASSPDLSEKSYEQYF
>NA|TRBV5-1|13|TRBJ2-5|NA
TGCGCCAGCAGCTTGGTTATACAAGAGACCCAGTACTTC
CASSLVIQETQYF
>NA|TRBV29-1|13|TRBJ2-1|TRBD2
TGCAGCGTTGCAGAGACTAGCGGTAATGAGCAGTTCTTC
CSVAETSGNEQFF
>NA|TRBV19|14|TRBJ1-2|NA
TGTGCCAGTAGTATAGGGGCTTGCAGTTCTGGCTACACCTTC
CASSIGACSSGYTF
>NA|TRBV5-4|15|TRBJ2-2|NA
TGTGCCAGCAGCTCACTTTATTCGGACACCGGGGAGCTGTTTTTT
CASSSLYSDTGELFF
>NA|TRBV19|13|TRBJ2-5|TRBD1
TGTGCCAGTAGTATGGACAGGCACGAGACCCAGTACTTC
CASSMDRHETQYF
>NA|TRBV7-6|18|TRBJ2-1|TRBD1
TGTGCCAGCAGCTGGGAACCGGGACAGGGAAGCTCCTACAATGAGCAGTTCTTC
CASSWEPGQGSSYNEQFF